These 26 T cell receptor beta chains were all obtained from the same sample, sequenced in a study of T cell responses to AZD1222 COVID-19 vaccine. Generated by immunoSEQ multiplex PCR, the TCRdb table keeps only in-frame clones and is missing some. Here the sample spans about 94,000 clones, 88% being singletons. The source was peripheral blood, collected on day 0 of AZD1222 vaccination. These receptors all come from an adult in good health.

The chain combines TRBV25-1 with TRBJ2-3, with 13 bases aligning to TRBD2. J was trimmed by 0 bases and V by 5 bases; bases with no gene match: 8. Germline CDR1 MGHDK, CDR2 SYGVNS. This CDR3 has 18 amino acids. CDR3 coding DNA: TGTGCCAGCAGTTCGGGACTAGCGGGGCCTGCTAGCACAGATACGCAGTATTTT. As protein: CASSSGLAGPASTDTQYF.

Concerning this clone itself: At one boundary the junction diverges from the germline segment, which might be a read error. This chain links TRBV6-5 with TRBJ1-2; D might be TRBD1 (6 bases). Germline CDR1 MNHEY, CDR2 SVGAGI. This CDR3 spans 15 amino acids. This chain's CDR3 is CASRTGIMGFYGYTF. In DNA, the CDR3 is TGTGCCAGCAGAACAGGGATAATGGGATTCTATGGCTACACCTTT.

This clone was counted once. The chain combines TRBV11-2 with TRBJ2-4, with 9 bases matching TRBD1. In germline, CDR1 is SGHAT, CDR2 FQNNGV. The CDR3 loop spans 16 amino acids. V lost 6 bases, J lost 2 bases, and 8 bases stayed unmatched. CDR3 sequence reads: CASRQTGGEPKNIQYF. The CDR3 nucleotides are TGTGCCAGCAGACAAACAGGGGGCGAACCCAAAAACATTCAGTACTTC.

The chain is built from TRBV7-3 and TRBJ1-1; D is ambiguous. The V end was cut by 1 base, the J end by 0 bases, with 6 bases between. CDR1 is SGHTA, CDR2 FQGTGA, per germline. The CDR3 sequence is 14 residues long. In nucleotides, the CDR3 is TGTGCCAGCAGCTTAATTGGATTGAACACTGAAGCTTTCTTT. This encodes CASSLIGLNTEAFF.

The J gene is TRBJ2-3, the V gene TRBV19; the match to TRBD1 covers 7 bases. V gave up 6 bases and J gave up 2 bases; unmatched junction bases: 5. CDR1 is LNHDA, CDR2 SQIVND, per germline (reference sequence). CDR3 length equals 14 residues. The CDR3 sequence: CASSGTAPTDTQYF. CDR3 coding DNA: TGTGCCAGTAGCGGGACAGCTCCCACAGATACGCAGTATTTT. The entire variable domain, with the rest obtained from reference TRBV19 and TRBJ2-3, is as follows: DGGITQSPKYLFRKEGQNVTLSCEQNLNHDAMYWYRQDPGQGLRLIYYSQIVNDFQKGDIAEGYSVSREKKESFPLTVTSAQKNPTAFYLCASSGTAPTDTQYFGPGTRLTVL.

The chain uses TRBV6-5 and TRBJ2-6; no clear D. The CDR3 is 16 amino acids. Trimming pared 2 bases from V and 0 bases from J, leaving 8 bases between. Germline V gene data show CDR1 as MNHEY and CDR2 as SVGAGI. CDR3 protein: CASSYEGSSGANVLTF. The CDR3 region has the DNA TGTGCCAGCAGTTACGAAGGAAGCTCTGGGGCCAACGTCCTGACTTTC.

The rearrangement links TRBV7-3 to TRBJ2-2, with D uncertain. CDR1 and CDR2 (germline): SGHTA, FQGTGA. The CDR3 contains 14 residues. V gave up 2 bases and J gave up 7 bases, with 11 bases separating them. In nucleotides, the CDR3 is TGTGCCAGCAGCTTAGGATCCGGTGTCGGGGAGCTGTTTTTT. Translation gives CASSLGSGVGELFF.

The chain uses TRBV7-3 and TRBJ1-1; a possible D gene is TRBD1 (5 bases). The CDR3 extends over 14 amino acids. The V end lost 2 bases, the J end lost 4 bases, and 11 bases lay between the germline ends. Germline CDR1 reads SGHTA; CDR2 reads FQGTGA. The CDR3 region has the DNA TGTGCCAGCAGCTTAGGGGCGGAGGGCACTGAAGCTTTCTTT. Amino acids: CASSLGAEGTEAFF.

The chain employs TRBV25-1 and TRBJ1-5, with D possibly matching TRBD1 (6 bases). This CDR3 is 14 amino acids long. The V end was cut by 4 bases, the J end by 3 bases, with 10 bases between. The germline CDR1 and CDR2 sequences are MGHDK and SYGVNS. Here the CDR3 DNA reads TGTGCCAGCAGTGTACAGGGTTTCAATCAGCCCCAGCATTTT. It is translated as CASSVQGFNQPQHF.

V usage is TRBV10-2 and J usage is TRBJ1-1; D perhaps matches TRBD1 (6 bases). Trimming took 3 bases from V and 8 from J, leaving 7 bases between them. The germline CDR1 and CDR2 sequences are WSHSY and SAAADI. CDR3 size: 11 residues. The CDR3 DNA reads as TGCGCCAGCAGTGAACAGGGCGAAGCTTTCTTT. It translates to CASSEQGEAFF.

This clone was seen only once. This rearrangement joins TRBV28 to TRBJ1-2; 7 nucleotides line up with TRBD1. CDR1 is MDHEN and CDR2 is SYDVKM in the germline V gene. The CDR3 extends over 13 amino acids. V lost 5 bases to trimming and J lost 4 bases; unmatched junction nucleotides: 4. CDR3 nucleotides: TGTGCCAGCAGTGCGGGACAGTTCTATGGCTACACCTTC. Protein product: CASSAGQFYGYTF.

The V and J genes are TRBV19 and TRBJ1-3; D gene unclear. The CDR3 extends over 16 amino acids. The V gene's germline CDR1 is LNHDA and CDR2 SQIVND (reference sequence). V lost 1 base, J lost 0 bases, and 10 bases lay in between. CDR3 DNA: TGTGCCAGTAGTATAGGCACGGGTACCTCTGGAAACACCATATATTTT. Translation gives CASSIGTGTSGNTIYF.

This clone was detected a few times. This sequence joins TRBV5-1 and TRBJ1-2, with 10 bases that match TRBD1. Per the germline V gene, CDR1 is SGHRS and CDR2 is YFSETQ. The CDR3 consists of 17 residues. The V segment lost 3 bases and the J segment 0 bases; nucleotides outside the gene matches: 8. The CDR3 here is CASSSSTGGGPNYGYTF. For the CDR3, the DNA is TGCGCCAGCAGCTCCTCGACAGGGGGCGGACCTAACTATGGCTACACCTTC.

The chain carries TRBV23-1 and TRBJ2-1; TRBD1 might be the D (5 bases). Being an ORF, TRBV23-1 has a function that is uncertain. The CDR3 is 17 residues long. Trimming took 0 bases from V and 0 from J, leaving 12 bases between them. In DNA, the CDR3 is TGCGCCAGCAGTCAATCCCGACAGAGTATCTCCTACAATGAGCAGTTCTTC. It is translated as CASSQSRQSISYNEQFF.

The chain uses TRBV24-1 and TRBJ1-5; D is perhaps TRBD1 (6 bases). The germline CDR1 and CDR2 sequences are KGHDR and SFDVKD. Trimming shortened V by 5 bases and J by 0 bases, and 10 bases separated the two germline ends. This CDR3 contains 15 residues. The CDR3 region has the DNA TGTGCCACCAGTGGTCAGGGGCCTAGCAATCAGCCCCAGCATTTT. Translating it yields CATSGQGPSNQPQHF.

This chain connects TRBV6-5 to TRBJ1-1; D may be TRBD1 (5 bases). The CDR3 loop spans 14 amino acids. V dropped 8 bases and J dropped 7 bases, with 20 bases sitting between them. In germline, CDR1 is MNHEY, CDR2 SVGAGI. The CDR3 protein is CASWQGLPNFEAFF. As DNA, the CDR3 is TGTGCCAGCTGGCAGGGCCTACCGAATTTTGAAGCTTTCTTT.

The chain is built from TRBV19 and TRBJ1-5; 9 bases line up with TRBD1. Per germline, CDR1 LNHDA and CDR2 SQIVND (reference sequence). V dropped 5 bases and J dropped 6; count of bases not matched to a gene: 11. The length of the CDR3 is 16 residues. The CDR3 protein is CASSPGTGTAGQPQHF. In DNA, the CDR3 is TGTGCCAGTAGTCCCGGGACAGGGACCGCAGGTCAGCCCCAGCATTTT.

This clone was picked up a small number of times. Here the CDR3 DNA reads TGCGCCAGCAGCTCCTGGTTACGGACAGGGGCCTACGAGCAGTACTTC. It specifies CASSSWLRTGAYEQYF. The chain links TRBV5-1 to TRBJ2-7, with 9 bases fitting TRBD1. Trimming cost V 3 bases and J 2 bases; bases outside gene matches: 9. CDR3 length equals 16 residues. CDR1 SGHRS and CDR2 YFSETQ come from the germline V gene.

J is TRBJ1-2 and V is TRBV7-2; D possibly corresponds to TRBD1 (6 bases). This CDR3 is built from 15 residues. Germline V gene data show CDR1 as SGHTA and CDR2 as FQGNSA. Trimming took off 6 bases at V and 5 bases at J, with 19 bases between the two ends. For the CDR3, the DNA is TGTGCCAGCAGTTCTGCCCGGGGGCCCTCTTATGGCTACACCTTC. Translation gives CASSSARGPSYGYTF.

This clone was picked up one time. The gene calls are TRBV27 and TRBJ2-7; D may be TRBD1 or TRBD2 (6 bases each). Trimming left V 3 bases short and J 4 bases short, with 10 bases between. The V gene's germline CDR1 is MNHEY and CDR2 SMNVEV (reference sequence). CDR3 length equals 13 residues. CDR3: CASSFTGAYEQYF. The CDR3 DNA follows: TGTGCCAGCAGTTTTACGGGGGCGTACGAGCAGTACTTC.

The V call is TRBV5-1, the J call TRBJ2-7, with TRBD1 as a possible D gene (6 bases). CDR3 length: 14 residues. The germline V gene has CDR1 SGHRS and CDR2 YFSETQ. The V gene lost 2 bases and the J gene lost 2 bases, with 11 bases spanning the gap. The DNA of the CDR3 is TGCGCCAGCAGCTTCCTGGGGGCCCCCTACGAGCAGTACTTC. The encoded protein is CASSFLGAPYEQYF.

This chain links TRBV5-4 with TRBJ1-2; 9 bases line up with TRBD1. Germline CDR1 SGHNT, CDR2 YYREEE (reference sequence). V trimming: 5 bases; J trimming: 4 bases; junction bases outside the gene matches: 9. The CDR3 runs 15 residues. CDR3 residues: CASRENRDRAYGYTF. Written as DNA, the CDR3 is TGTGCCAGCAGGGAAAATCGGGACAGGGCCTATGGCTACACCTTC.

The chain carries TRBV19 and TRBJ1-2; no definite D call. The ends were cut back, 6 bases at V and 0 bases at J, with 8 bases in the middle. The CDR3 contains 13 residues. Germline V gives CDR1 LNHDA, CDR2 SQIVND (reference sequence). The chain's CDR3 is CASSFGPNYGYTF. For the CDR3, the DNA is TGTGCCAGTAGCTTTGGGCCTAACTATGGCTACACCTTC. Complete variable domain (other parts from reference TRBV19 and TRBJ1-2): DGGITQSPKYLFRKEGQNVTLSCEQNLNHDAMYWYRQDPGQGLRLIYYSQIVNDFQKGDIAEGYSVSREKKESFPLTVTSAQKNPTAFYLCASSFGPNYGYTFGSGTRLTVV.

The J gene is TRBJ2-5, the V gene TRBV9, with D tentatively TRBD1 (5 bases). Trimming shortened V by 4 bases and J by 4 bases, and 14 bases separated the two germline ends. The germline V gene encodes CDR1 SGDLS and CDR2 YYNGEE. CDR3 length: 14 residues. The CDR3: CASSPVTRGETQYF. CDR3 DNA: TGTGCCAGCAGCCCAGTAACAAGGGGAGAGACCCAGTACTTC.

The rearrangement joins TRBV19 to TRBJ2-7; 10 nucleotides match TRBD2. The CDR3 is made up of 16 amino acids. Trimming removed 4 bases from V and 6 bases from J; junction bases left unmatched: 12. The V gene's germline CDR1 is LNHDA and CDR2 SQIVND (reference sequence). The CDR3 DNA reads TGTGCCAGTAGTAATCGAGGGCTAGCGGGGGTCGGCGAGCAGTACTTC. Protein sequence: CASSNRGLAGVGEQYF.

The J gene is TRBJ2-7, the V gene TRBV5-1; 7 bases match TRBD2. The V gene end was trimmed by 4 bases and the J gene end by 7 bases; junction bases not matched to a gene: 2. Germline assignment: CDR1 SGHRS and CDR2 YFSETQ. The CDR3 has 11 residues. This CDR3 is CASSPGGEQYF. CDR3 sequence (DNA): TGCGCCAGCAGCCCGGGGGGTGAGCAGTACTTC. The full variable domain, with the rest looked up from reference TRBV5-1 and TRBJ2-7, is KAGVTQTPRYLIKTRGQQVTLSCSPISGHRSVSWYQQTPGQGLQFLFEYFSETQRNKGNFPGRFSGRQFSNSRSEMNVSTLELGDSALYLCASSPGGEQYFGPGTRLTVT.